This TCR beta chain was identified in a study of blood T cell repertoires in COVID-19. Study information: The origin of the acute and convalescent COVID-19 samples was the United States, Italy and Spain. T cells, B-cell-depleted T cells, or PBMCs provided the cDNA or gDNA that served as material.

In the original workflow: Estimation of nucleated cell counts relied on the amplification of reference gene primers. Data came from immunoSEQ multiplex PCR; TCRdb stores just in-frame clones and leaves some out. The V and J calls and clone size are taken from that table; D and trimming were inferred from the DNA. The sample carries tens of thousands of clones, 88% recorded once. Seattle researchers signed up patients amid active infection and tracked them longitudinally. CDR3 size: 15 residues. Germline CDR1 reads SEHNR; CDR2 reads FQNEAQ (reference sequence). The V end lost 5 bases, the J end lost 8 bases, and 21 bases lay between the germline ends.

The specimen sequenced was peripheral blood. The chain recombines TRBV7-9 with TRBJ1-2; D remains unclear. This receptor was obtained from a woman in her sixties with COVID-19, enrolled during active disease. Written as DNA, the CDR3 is TGTGCCAGCAGCGATCTAGCGCAGGCCCTTTTAGGCTACACCTTC. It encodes CASSDLAQALLGYTF.